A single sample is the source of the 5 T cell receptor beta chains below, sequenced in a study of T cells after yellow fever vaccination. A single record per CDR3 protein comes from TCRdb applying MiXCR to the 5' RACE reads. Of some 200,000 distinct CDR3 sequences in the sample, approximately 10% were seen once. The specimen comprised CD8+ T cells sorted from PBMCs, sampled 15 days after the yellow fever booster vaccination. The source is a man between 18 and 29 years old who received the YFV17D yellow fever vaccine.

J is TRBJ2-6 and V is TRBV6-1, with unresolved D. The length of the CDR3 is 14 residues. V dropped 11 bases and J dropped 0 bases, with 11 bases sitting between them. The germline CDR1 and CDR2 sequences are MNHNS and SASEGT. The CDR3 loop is CAASRLSGANVLTF. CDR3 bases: TGTGCCGCGAGCAGACTCTCTGGGGCCAACGTCCTGACTTTC.

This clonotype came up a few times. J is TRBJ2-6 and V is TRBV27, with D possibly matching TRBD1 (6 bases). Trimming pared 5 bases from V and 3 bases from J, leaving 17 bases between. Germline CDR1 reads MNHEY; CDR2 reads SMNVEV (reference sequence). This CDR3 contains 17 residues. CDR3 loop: CASSPNRVSGGANVLTF. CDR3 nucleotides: TGTGCCAGCAGTCCCAACAGGGTTAGTGGTGGGGCCAACGTCCTGACTTTC.

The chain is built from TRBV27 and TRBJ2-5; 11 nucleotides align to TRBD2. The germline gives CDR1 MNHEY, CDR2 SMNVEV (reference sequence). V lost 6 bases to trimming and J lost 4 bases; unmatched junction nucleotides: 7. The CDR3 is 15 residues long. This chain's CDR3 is CASSPTSGVGETQYF. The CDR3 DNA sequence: TGTGCCAGCAGCCCGACTAGCGGGGTGGGAGAGACCCAGTACTTC.

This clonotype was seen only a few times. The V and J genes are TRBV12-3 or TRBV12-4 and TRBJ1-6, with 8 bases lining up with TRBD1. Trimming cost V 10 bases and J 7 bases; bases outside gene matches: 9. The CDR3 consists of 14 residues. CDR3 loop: CAMPDRDPNSPLHF. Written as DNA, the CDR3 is TGTGCCATGCCGGACAGGGACCCGAATTCACCCCTCCACTTT.

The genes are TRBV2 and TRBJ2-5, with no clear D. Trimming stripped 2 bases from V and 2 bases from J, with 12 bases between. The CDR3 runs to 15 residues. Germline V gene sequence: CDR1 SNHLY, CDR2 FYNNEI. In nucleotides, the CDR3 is TGTGCCAGCAGTGAATTTGAGAACGTACAAGAGACCCAGTACTTC. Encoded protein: CASSEFENVQETQYF.